This T cell receptor beta chain was retrieved from a study of blood T cell repertoires in COVID-19 (dated by TCRdb to 2018 to 2020). Context from the whole study: Samples from collaborators originated in the United States, Italy and Spain and spanned both the acute and convalescent phases of COVID-19. The material from the prospective study consisted of cDNA or gDNA derived from T cells, B-cell-depleted T cells, or PBMCs. Deeply sampled blood TCRbeta repertoires from subjects exposed to, actively infected with, or recovered from COVID-19 were included in the dataset. The repertoires were released in a freely available public database meant as a resource for research on the immune response to SARS-CoV-2. Samples were obtained from the ongoing ImmuneRACE study (first 160 participants) and from roughly 1,300 subjects provided by 6 global collaborators. Nearly every sample came with metadata listing a de-identified subject ID, COVID-19 status, age in years and sex. Where available, HLA class I and class II types were taken from metadata supplied by the sample provider and were not determined by assay-based typing. The full study reports these points: How much clinical and demographic metadata was included differed by source and by participant, and the metadata was provided uncurated.

Inclusive of the bounding cysteine and phenylalanine, the CDR3 is 17 residues long. The CDR3 DNA has 51 bases and is translated from base 1. The CDR1 and CDR2 encoded by the germline V gene are SGHAT and FQNNGV. Unmatched junction bases come to 11, with V trimmed by 2 bases and J by 6 bases. TCRbeta CDR3 regions were amplified from genomic DNA by means of the immunoSEQ Assay, a bias-controlled multiplex PCR. Per the original workflow: Within the assay, amplification of reference gene primers was used to estimate how many nucleated cells each sample contained. To quantify the absolute abundance of each unique TCRbeta CDR3 rearrangement, sequence reads were collapsed and filtered. For each sample, productive Simpson clonality was calculated as the square root of Simpson's diversity index across productive rearrangements. TCRdb stores this immuneACCESS table with in-frame sequences only. Part of the clones is absent; in the studies checked, under half of the shortfall reflects unresolved V genes, and no reason is known for the rest. V, J and clone size derive from that table, while D and trimming were established from the DNA sequence. For this sample the table gives 35,000 to 50,000 clones, of which about 90% were detected only once. Around 4.5% of the sample is held by the ten biggest clonotypes.

Whole blood was collected in K2EDTA tubes by collaborating institutions according to the institutions' own protocols. For TCRbeta analysis, collaborators shipped samples as frozen whole blood, isolated PBMCs, or DNA extracted from either of those sample types. To note about this clone: The target of this receptor is not known. The input lacks base qualities; no much larger clone sits a single base away.

The V and J genes are TRBV11-2 and TRBJ2-1, with 9 bases aligning to TRBD2. The sample comprised peripheral blood. The clonotype was recovered from a man aged 55 to 70 with acute or convalescent COVID-19. In nucleotide form, the sequence is TGTGCCAGCAGCTTAAGGACCCGGCGGGGGGGCACCAATGAGCAGTTCTTC. This is translated as CASSLRTRRGGTNEQFF. Here the CDR3 is joined to the reference TRBV11-2 and TRBJ2-1 genes, and the full variable domain is: EAGVAQSPRYKIIEKRQSVAFWCNPISGHATLYWYQQILGQGPKLLIQFQNNGVVDDSQLPKDRFSAERLKGVDSTLKIQPAKLEDSAVYLCASSLRTRRGGTNEQFFGPGTRLTVL.